These T cell receptor beta chains were read from a single sample in a study of cytomegalovirus exposure and HLA in healthy donors. Produced via immunoSEQ multiplex PCR; TCRdb's table is partial and in-frame only. The sample has 150,000 to 200,000 clones; more than 75% are singletons. The sequenced sample consisted of PBMCs. These TCRs come from a man younger than 35 in good health and CMV-seronegative. The CDR3 runs from the conserved cysteine through the conserved F or W. The D gene is left open where the match is weak. Size tells how often a clone was seen (once, few, many) or the class of an expanded clone, and some rows leave it out.

v_call: TRBV27; j_call: TRBJ2-1; d_call: TRBD2; clone_size: -; cdr3_nt: TGTGCCAGCAGTTCCTCGAATAGCGGGAGGAAATACAATGAGCAGTTCTTC; cdr3_aa: CASSSSNSGRKYNEQFF
v_call: TRBV7-9; j_call: TRBJ1-5; d_call: -; clone_size: -; cdr3_nt: TGTGCCAGCAGCTCCCCAGGTGAAGGTCAGCCCCAGCATTTT; cdr3_aa: CASSSPGEGQPQHF
v_call: TRBV4-3; j_call: TRBJ2-4; d_call: -; clone_size: -; cdr3_nt: TGCGCCAGCAGCCAAGATTTGTCCCTAGCCAAAAACATTCAGTACTTC; cdr3_aa: CASSQDLSLAKNIQYF
v_call: TRBV7-2; j_call: TRBJ2-7; d_call: -; clone_size: -; cdr3_nt: TGTGCCAGCAGCTTAGTACAGGAAAGCGAGCAGTACTTC; cdr3_aa: CASSLVQESEQYF
v_call: TRBV7-2; j_call: TRBJ2-7; d_call: TRBD1; clone_size: few; cdr3_nt: TGTGCCAGCAGCCGGGACAGGGTCAGGTACGAGCAGTACTTC; cdr3_aa: CASSRDRVRYEQYF
v_call: TRBV19; j_call: TRBJ2-1; d_call: -; clone_size: -; cdr3_nt: TGTGCCAGTAGTATAGGGGGGGACGGTAATGAGCAGTTCTTC; cdr3_aa: CASSIGGDGNEQFF
v_call: TRBV5-5; j_call: TRBJ1-1; d_call: -; clone_size: -; cdr3_nt: TGTGCCAGCAGCTTGGCGGTGAGAACTGAAGCTTTCTTT; cdr3_aa: CASSLAVRTEAFF
v_call: TRBV5-1; j_call: TRBJ1-3; d_call: TRBD1; clone_size: -; cdr3_nt: TGCGCCAGCAGCCCCATGGACAGGGGCCTCTCTGGAAACACCATATATTTT; cdr3_aa: CASSPMDRGLSGNTIYF
v_call: TRBV7-8; j_call: TRBJ1-4; d_call: -; clone_size: -; cdr3_nt: TGTGCCAGCCCCTTCCCCGGGAACAGAAGTGAAAAACTGTTTTTT; cdr3_aa: CASPFPGNRSEKLFF
v_call: TRBV7-2; j_call: TRBJ1-6; d_call: -; clone_size: -; cdr3_nt: TGTGCCAGCAGCCCTCACCAGGGGAATCCCCTCCACTTT; cdr3_aa: CASSPHQGNPLHF
v_call: TRBV28; j_call: TRBJ1-2; d_call: -; clone_size: -; cdr3_nt: TGTGCCGTAAACAGGGACTATGGCTACACCTTC; cdr3_aa: CAVNRDYGYTF
v_call: TRBV18; j_call: TRBJ2-2; d_call: -; clone_size: -; cdr3_nt: TGTGCCAGCTCACCTCTAGGCGGGAATCCCGGGGAGCTGTTTTTT; cdr3_aa: CASSPLGGNPGELFF
v_call: TRBV5-1; j_call: TRBJ1-2; d_call: -; clone_size: -; cdr3_nt: TGCGCCAGCAGCTTGCCCGGCGGAAGTAATGGCTACACCTTC; cdr3_aa: CASSLPGGSNGYTF
v_call: TRBV11-2; j_call: TRBJ2-3; d_call: -; clone_size: -; cdr3_nt: TGTGCCAGCAGCTTAGTGTCTACAGATACGCAGTATTTT; cdr3_aa: CASSLVSTDTQYF
v_call: TRBV7-6; j_call: TRBJ2-7; d_call: TRBD2; clone_size: -; cdr3_nt: TGTGCCAGCAGCTTAGTAGGGACTAGCGGGAAGAGCTACGAGCAGTACTTC; cdr3_aa: CASSLVGTSGKSYEQYF
v_call: TRBV5-1; j_call: TRBJ2-1; d_call: TRBD2; clone_size: few; cdr3_nt: TGCGCCAGCACTAGCTCGGGACTAGGAGACTATGAGCAGTTCTTC; cdr3_aa: CASTSSGLGDYEQFF
v_call: TRBV19; j_call: TRBJ1-2; d_call: -; clone_size: -; cdr3_nt: TGTGCCAGTAGAGTGGGCGAAGGCTACACCTTC; cdr3_aa: CASRVGEGYTF
v_call: TRBV28; j_call: TRBJ1-5; d_call: -; clone_size: few; cdr3_nt: TGTGCCAGCACTGCCAGGGGAGGCAATCAGCCCCAGCATTTT; cdr3_aa: CASTARGGNQPQHF
v_call: TRBV6-5; j_call: TRBJ2-1; d_call: -; clone_size: -; cdr3_nt: TGTGCCAGCAGTTACTCTGACAACGAGGGTGAGCAGTTCTTC; cdr3_aa: CASSYSDNEGEQFF
v_call: TRBV4-1; j_call: TRBJ2-5; d_call: -; clone_size: -; cdr3_nt: TGCGCCAGCAGCCATGGACTACCCGGGGAGACCCAGTACTTC; cdr3_aa: CASSHGLPGETQYF
v_call: TRBV5-4; j_call: TRBJ2-7; d_call: -; clone_size: once; cdr3_nt: TGTGCCAGCAGCTTGGTAGGAGGGAATCGCGAGCAGTACTTC; cdr3_aa: CASSLVGGNREQYF
v_call: TRBV5-1; j_call: TRBJ2-2; d_call: TRBD1; clone_size: -; cdr3_nt: TGCGCCAGCAGCACCGGGACAGGGGCCGGGGAGCTGTTTTTT; cdr3_aa: CASSTGTGAGELFF
v_call: TRBV2; j_call: TRBJ2-1; d_call: -; clone_size: few; cdr3_nt: TGTGCCAGCAGTCCGCGCCGGGTGGCTAGCGTTTCCTACAATGAGCAGTTCTTC; cdr3_aa: CASSPRRVASVSYNEQFF
v_call: TRBV29-1; j_call: TRBJ2-6; d_call: -; clone_size: -; cdr3_nt: TGCAGCGTTGATCCAGGGGCTGGGGCCAACGTCCTGACTTTC; cdr3_aa: CSVDPGAGANVLTF
v_call: TRBV27; j_call: TRBJ1-6; d_call: -; clone_size: once; cdr3_nt: TGTGCCAGCCGCCCATTGTACGGTAATAATTCACCCCTCCACTTT; cdr3_aa: CASRPLYGNNSPLHF
v_call: TRBV6-5; j_call: TRBJ1-5; d_call: -; clone_size: -; cdr3_nt: TGTGCCAGCAGTTACTCCAGGGGCAATCAGCCCCAGCATTTT; cdr3_aa: CASSYSRGNQPQHF
v_call: TRBV4-1; j_call: TRBJ1-2; d_call: TRBD1; clone_size: -; cdr3_nt: TGCGCCAGCAGCCAAGGTTTGGGGACAGACCAAGCGACATATGGCTACACCTTC; cdr3_aa: CASSQGLGTDQATYGYTF
v_call: TRBV28; j_call: TRBJ2-7; d_call: TRBD1; clone_size: once; cdr3_nt: TGTGCCAGCAGTCCTACCGGGACAGGGAGGGGGCAGTACTTC; cdr3_aa: CASSPTGTGRGQYF
v_call: TRBV4-1; j_call: TRBJ2-5; d_call: -; clone_size: -; cdr3_nt: TGCGCCAGCAGCCAATACCGGGACTCCCAGACCCAGTACTTC; cdr3_aa: CASSQYRDSQTQYF
v_call: TRBV4-1; j_call: TRBJ2-3; d_call: TRBD2; clone_size: -; cdr3_nt: TGCGCCAGCAGCCAAGGTTATGGTAGCGGGGCCCTTACAGATACGCAGTATTTT; cdr3_aa: CASSQGYGSGALTDTQYF
v_call: TRBV7-9; j_call: TRBJ1-6; d_call: -; clone_size: -; cdr3_nt: TGTGCCAGCAGCTTAGAAATGACAAGCTCCTATAATTCACCCCTCCACTTT; cdr3_aa: CASSLEMTSSYNSPLHF
v_call: TRBV7-9; j_call: TRBJ2-3; d_call: -; clone_size: -; cdr3_nt: TGTGCCAGCAGCTTAGTGGTCGGAGGTGGGGATACGCAGTATTTT; cdr3_aa: CASSLVVGGGDTQYF
v_call: TRBV11-2; j_call: TRBJ2-3; d_call: -; clone_size: many; cdr3_nt: TGTGCCAGCAGCTTTTACACAGATACGCAGTATTTT; cdr3_aa: CASSFYTDTQYF
v_call: TRBV6-1; j_call: TRBJ2-2; d_call: TRBD2; clone_size: -; cdr3_nt: TGTGCCAGCAGTGAAGCGACTAGCGGGAGCACCGGGGAGCTGTTTTTT; cdr3_aa: CASSEATSGSTGELFF
v_call: TRBV7-9; j_call: TRBJ1-2; d_call: -; clone_size: -; cdr3_nt: TGTGCCAGCAGCTTAGAAGGGGGTGCCGGCTACACCTTC; cdr3_aa: CASSLEGGAGYTF
v_call: TRBV27; j_call: TRBJ2-7; d_call: TRBD1; clone_size: -; cdr3_nt: TGTGCCAGCAGTCGGGACAGGACGTCCTACGAGCAGTACTTC; cdr3_aa: CASSRDRTSYEQYF
v_call: TRBV7-2; j_call: TRBJ2-2; d_call: -; clone_size: -; cdr3_nt: TGTGCCAGCAGCAACGGACACATGAACACCGGGGAGCTGTTTTTT; cdr3_aa: CASSNGHMNTGELFF
v_call: TRBV7-9; j_call: TRBJ1-4; d_call: -; clone_size: once; cdr3_nt: TGTGCCAGCAGCCCCAGTGAAAAACTGTTTTTT; cdr3_aa: CASSPSEKLFF
v_call: TRBV28; j_call: TRBJ1-5; d_call: -; clone_size: -; cdr3_nt: TGTGCCAGCACCCTACTAGTAGTGGGCCAGCCCCAGCATTTT; cdr3_aa: CASTLLVVGQPQHF
v_call: TRBV7-6; j_call: TRBJ2-1; d_call: TRBD2; clone_size: -; cdr3_nt: TGTGCCAGCAGCGCACGACTAGCGGGGGGATATGAGCAGTTCTTC; cdr3_aa: CASSARLAGGYEQFF
v_call: TRBV5-6; j_call: TRBJ2-2; d_call: -; clone_size: -; cdr3_nt: TGTGCCAGCAGCTTGGCTCAGGGTGGCCGGAACACCGGGGAGCTGTTTTTT; cdr3_aa: CASSLAQGGRNTGELFF
v_call: TRBV7-9; j_call: TRBJ1-1; d_call: -; clone_size: -; cdr3_nt: TGTGCCAGCAGCGGGGGCCAGGGTGAAGCTTTCTTT; cdr3_aa: CASSGGQGEAFF
v_call: TRBV2; j_call: TRBJ2-3; d_call: TRBD2; clone_size: -; cdr3_nt: TGTGCCAGCAGTGAACGGACTAGCGGAGAGGATACGCAGTATTTT; cdr3_aa: CASSERTSGEDTQYF
v_call: TRBV5-6; j_call: TRBJ1-5; d_call: -; clone_size: many; cdr3_nt: TGTGCCAGCAGCTTGGGAACAGTCGGACAGCCCCAGCATTTT; cdr3_aa: CASSLGTVGQPQHF
v_call: TRBV5-6; j_call: TRBJ2-1; d_call: -; clone_size: once; cdr3_nt: TGTGCCAGCAGCTTGTCCTATGAGCAGTTCTTC; cdr3_aa: CASSLSYEQFF
v_call: TRBV5-1; j_call: TRBJ1-4; d_call: -; clone_size: -; cdr3_nt: TGCGCCAGCAGCTCTGACAGCCCTAATGAAAAACTGTTTTTT; cdr3_aa: CASSSDSPNEKLFF
v_call: TRBV5-4; j_call: TRBJ1-5; d_call: -; clone_size: -; cdr3_nt: TGTGCCAGCAGCTTAGACGGGGATAGCAATCAGCCCCAGCATTTT; cdr3_aa: CASSLDGDSNQPQHF
v_call: TRBV5-6; j_call: TRBJ1-1; d_call: -; clone_size: -; cdr3_nt: TGTGCCAGCAGCTTCTTCAGCCGGGGAGCTTTCTTT; cdr3_aa: CASSFFSRGAFF
v_call: TRBV5-5; j_call: TRBJ1-5; d_call: TRBD1; clone_size: -; cdr3_nt: TGTGCCAGCAGCTTGACCGGGACAGGTATAGGCAATCAGCCCCAGCATTTT; cdr3_aa: CASSLTGTGIGNQPQHF
v_call: TRBV10-3; j_call: TRBJ2-2; d_call: TRBD1; clone_size: -; cdr3_nt: TGTGCCATCAGTGACCCCGGGACAGGGTTGTACACCGGGGAGCTGTTTTTT; cdr3_aa: CAISDPGTGLYTGELFF
v_call: TRBV6-6; j_call: TRBJ2-5; d_call: TRBD2; clone_size: -; cdr3_nt: TGTGCCAGCAGTCAGATAGCGGGGGGGCCTGACTTC; cdr3_aa: CASSQIAGGPDF
v_call: TRBV5-1; j_call: TRBJ1-5; d_call: -; clone_size: -; cdr3_nt: TGCGCCAGCAGCCCGACGGGAAGCAATCAGCCCCAGCATTTT; cdr3_aa: CASSPTGSNQPQHF
v_call: TRBV2; j_call: TRBJ1-1; d_call: TRBD1; clone_size: -; cdr3_nt: TGTGCCAGCAGGGGGACAGGGGGCAGGACTGAAGCTTTCTTT; cdr3_aa: CASRGTGGRTEAFF
v_call: TRBV10-1; j_call: TRBJ2-2; d_call: TRBD1; clone_size: -; cdr3_nt: TGCGCCAGCAGCGAGGACAGGGGATTTCCCGGGGAGCTGTTTTTT; cdr3_aa: CASSEDRGFPGELFF
v_call: TRBV4-1; j_call: TRBJ2-5; d_call: -; clone_size: -; cdr3_nt: TGCGCCAGCAGCCAACAACAGGGATTCCAAGAGACCCAGTACTTC; cdr3_aa: CASSQQQGFQETQYF
v_call: TRBV5-1; j_call: TRBJ2-2; d_call: TRBD1; clone_size: -; cdr3_nt: TGCGCCAGCACCTTCGGACAGGGGGCTACCGGGGAGCTGTTTTTT; cdr3_aa: CASTFGQGATGELFF
v_call: TRBV11-2; j_call: TRBJ2-1; d_call: -; clone_size: -; cdr3_nt: TGTGCCAGCAGCCCTAGCGACTCGAGCTCCTACAATGAGCAGTTCTTC; cdr3_aa: CASSPSDSSSYNEQFF
v_call: TRBV27; j_call: TRBJ1-2; d_call: -; clone_size: -; cdr3_nt: TGTGCCAGCAGTTTACACCAGGGAAACTATGGCTACACCTTC; cdr3_aa: CASSLHQGNYGYTF
v_call: TRBV30; j_call: TRBJ2-6; d_call: -; clone_size: -; cdr3_nt: TGTGCCTGGAGACGGTACGACTTTTCTGGGGCCAACGTCCTGACTTTC; cdr3_aa: CAWRRYDFSGANVLTF